The subject of this entry is one TCR beta chain. This clonotype has ten or more counts. The clone's antigen remains unknown. Qualities for individual bases were not recorded, and no much larger clone is one base off. This sample was taken from a study of blood T cells in healthy people across ages (dated by TCRdb to the mid-2010s). Describing the broader study: In model experiments, template switching captured roughly one uniquely barcoded TCR beta cDNA molecule for every two T cells. Donors were grouped into four age groups: young (average roughly 16 years), middle-aged (over 35), aged (approximately 58) and long-lived (over 80). Using deep sequencing normalized with unique cDNA molecular identifiers, the study measured how TCR beta repertoire diversity changes with age. To avoid experimental bias, donors of different ages were distributed randomly across sequencing lanes. The study analyzed two additional independent replicas of 1 million unique cDNA reads from the same blood draw for two donors, one aged 18 to 29 and one aged 80 or older. Study-wide findings and limitations: The CMV infection status of donors was not known, potentially confounding age-related changes in expanded clonotypes. Since profiling was done on bulk unsorted PBMCs, naive and antigen-experienced compartments could not be conclusively compared. Estimates of total diversity from one million sequenced T cells were regarded as lower bounds and underestimates. The percentage of naive T cells measured by flow cytometry correlated strongly with observed TCR beta diversity. Compared with the aged group, more naive CD4+ T cells, fewer expanded clones and increased TCR diversity were shown by the long-lived group, suggesting age selection. As age increased, observed TCR beta diversity per million T cells dropped in a roughly linear way, and a significant reduction was already evident by age 40.

The 35 to 40 donors, aged about 6 to 95 years, were systemically healthy Caucasian individuals from Russia. About 10 milliliters of peripheral blood were drawn from each donor into EDTA-treated Vacutainer tubes. Ficoll-Paque density-gradient centrifugation was used to isolate PBMCs, with at least 6.5 million per sample. Total RNA, at least 5 micrograms per sample, was extracted from PBMCs with Trizol reagent. Naive CD45RAhigh/CD27high T cell percentages were measured by flow cytometry on a PBMC aliquot from every donor. Libraries came from 5' RACE. Sequencing instrument: Illumina HiSeq 2500. A second PCR of roughly 7 to 11 cycles was performed with a sample-barcoded 5' primer and a J-beta primer mix. A unique molecular identifier was introduced onto each TCR beta cDNA molecule by a template-switch 5' adaptor carrying 12 random nucleotides. Each sample yielded at least 2.5 million CDR3-containing paired-end reads. All of the RNA was converted into first-strand cDNA using the Mint cDNA synthesis kit, with a TRBC-specific oligonucleotide serving as the primer. Following uracil-DNA glycosylase treatment, all cDNA underwent a first 18-cycle PCR with the universal primers M1SS and BC2_uni_R. In the paper's pipeline: Normalization of each sample was performed by random selection of 1 million high-quality reads, each carrying a distinct molecular identifier. Instead of being binned into consensus sequences, reads with shared molecular identifiers were discarded. MiTCR, run with a Q25 quality threshold and the strictest error-elimination algorithm, handled CDR3 identification, clonotype clustering and error correction. A nonparametric unseen species model using Euler transformation provided a lower-bound estimate of total TCR beta diversity. TCRdb's own reprocessing of the public reads used fastp at Q25 and MiXCR and kept productive beta chains. Every distinct CDR3 protein forms one entry, paired with its most common genes and DNA. For this entry, the V and J calls and clone size follow TCRdb and not the study's own pipeline. In this sample the table shows about 640,000 distinct CDR3 sequences, approximately 50% of which occur a single time. The leading ten clones occupy over 30% of the sample.

The CDR1 and CDR2 encoded by the germline V gene (reference sequence) are DFQATT and SNEGSKA. V is cut by 1 base and J by 1 base, and the space between the germline ends is 7 bases. The CDR3, from cysteine to phenylalanine, totals 13 residues. The DNA shown is the 39-base CDR3, in frame from base 1. The sequence links TRBV20-1 to TRBJ1-1; no D segment can be confidently identified. This TCR was recovered from a man in his sixties in good health. Sequenced sample: blood. This receptor has the CDR3 CSARGHPNTEAFF. At the DNA level, the sequence is TGCAGTGCTAGAGGGCACCCGAACACTGAAGCTTTCTTT.